The rows below give T cell receptor beta chains drawn from one sample of a study of Ad26.COV2.S vaccination and SARS-CoV-2 variants. Here immunoSEQ multiplex PCR was the method, and the copy in TCRdb shows in-frame clones only, minus some. The profile shows 300,000 to 500,000 clones, around 85% of them singletons. Source: peripheral blood, taken in a trial of Ad26.COV2.S vaccine versus placebo. Receptors were obtained from a person aged 18-65 years who received the Ad26.COV2.S COVID-19 vaccine or a placebo. Both conserved end residues are part of each CDR3. Fields, in order: D gene, V gene, clone size, J gene, CDR3 protein. D genes are given only for firm matches. Some rows mark clone size as missing; the rest say once, few, many or name a class of expanded clone.

>TRBD2|TRBV5-1|NA|TRBJ2-1
CAGSYRTSGGLSSYNEQFF
>NA|TRBV10-1|NA|TRBJ2-3
CASSPVGGFADTQYF
>NA|TRBV19|NA|TRBJ1-5
CASSWTQNSNQPQHF
>NA|TRBV6-5|NA|TRBJ2-5
CASSYSRGADETQYF
>NA|TRBV2|NA|TRBJ1-4
CASTLRSWEKLFF
>NA|TRBV30|once|TRBJ1-1
CALNRGGTEAFF
>TRBD1|TRBV7-2|NA|TRBJ1-1
CASSLDRDSFSNTEAFF
>NA|TRBV5-4|once|TRBJ1-2
CASSLEGVEGYTF
>NA|TRBV5-5|NA|TRBJ1-3
CASSTGTSGNTIYF
>NA|TRBV5-1|NA|TRBJ1-1
CASSSRADTEAFF
>NA|TRBV6-5|NA|TRBJ1-2
CASSYSTANYGYTF
>TRBD1|TRBV13|NA|TRBJ1-2
CASSSTGEPGYTF
>NA|TRBV3-1/TRBV3-2|NA|TRBJ1-2
CASSPGTIDGYTF
>NA|TRBV14|NA|TRBJ2-6
CASSPVLWGANVLTF
>NA|TRBV5-1|NA|TRBJ2-5
CASSLEVGWSGLREETQYF
>NA|TRBV14|NA|TRBJ1-1
CASSPKWSRDTEAFF
>NA|TRBV6-5|NA|TRBJ2-7
CASSFRGEQYF
>TRBD1|TRBV2|NA|TRBJ2-1
CASWSGQGYNEQFF
>NA|TRBV9|NA|TRBJ2-1
CASSVRPYNEQFF
>NA|TRBV5-1|NA|TRBJ2-2
CASSVSSTGELFF
>TRBD2|TRBV11-2|NA|TRBJ2-3
CASSPRLAGELTSTDTQYF
>NA|TRBV18|few|TRBJ2-2
CASSPEVDTGELFF
>TRBD1|TRBV4-1|NA|TRBJ1-4
CASSSLQGGDEKLFF
>NA|TRBV19|NA|TRBJ1-5
CASSTGEWQPQHF
>NA|TRBV10-2|NA|TRBJ1-2
CATEGQPGGYTF